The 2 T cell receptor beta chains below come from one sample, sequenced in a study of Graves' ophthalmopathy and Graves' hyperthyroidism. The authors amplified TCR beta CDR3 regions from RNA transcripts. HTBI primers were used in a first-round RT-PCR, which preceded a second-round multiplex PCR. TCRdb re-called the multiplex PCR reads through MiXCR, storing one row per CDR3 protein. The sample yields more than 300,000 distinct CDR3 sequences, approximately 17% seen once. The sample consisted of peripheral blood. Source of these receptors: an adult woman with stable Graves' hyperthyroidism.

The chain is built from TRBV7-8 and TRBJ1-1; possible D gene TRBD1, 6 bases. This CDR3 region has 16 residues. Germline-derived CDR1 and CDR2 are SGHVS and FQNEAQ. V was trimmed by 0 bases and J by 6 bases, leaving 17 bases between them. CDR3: CASSLALPTGYPEAFF. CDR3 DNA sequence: TGTGCCAGCAGCTTAGCGTTGCCGACAGGCTACCCTGAAGCTTTCTTT.

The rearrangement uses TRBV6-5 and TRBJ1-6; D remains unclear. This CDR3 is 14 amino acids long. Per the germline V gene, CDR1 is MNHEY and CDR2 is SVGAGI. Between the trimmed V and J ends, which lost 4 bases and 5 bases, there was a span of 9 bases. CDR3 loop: CASSLDDDNSPLHF. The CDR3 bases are TGTGCCAGCAGTTTAGACGATGATAATTCACCCCTCCACTTT.